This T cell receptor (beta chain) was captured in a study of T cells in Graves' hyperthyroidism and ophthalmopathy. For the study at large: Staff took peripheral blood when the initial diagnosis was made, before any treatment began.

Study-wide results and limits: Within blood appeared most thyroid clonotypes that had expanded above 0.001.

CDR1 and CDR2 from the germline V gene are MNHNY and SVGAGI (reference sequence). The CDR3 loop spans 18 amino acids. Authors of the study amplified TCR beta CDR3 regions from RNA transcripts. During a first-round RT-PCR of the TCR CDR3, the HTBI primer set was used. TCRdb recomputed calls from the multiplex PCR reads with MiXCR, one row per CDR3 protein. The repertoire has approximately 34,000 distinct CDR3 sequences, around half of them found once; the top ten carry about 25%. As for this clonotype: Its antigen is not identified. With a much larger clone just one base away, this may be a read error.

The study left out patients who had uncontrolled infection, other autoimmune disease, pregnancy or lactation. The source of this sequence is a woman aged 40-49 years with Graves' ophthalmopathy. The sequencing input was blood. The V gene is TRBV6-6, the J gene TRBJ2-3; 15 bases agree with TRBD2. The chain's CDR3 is CASRPLWTSGGAADTQDF. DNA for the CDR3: TGTGCCAGCAGACCCCTATGGACTAGCGGGGGGGCGGCAGATACGCAGGATTTT.